These 25 T cell receptor beta chains share one sample of origin, sequenced in a study of vaccination and CD4 T cells after COVID-19. No antigens are known for them. Treatment defined: roughly nine-day PBMC culture with coronavirus spike peptide pools or control peptides (ViraFEST assay). Cultured CD4+ T cells had their DNA profiled by the Oncomine TCR Beta short-read assay. TCRdb called the PCR reads again in MiXCR, with one record for every CDR3 protein. This sample has 16,000 or so distinct CDR3 sequences, with around 74% found just once. Sequenced material: CD4+ T cells from blood, cultured in vitro, taken after SARS-CoV-2 vaccination. The origin of the receptors is a human donor who received a COVID-19 vaccine.

This clonotype has just a few counts. The J gene is TRBJ2-5, the V gene TRBV7-9; possibly TRBD1 for D (6 bases). The CDR3 runs 14 residues. The V gene's germline CDR1 is SEHNR and CDR2 FQNEAQ (reference sequence). The V end lost 5 bases, the J end lost 5 bases, and 15 bases lay between the germline ends. The CDR3, as DNA: TGTGCCAGCAGCCGCACGGACAGCACGGAGACCCAGTACTTC. Protein sequence: CASSRTDSTETQYF. Using reference TRBV7-9 and TRBJ2-5 for the parts outside the CDR3, the full variable domain is DTGVSQNPRHKITKRGQNVTFRCDPISEHNRLYWYRQTLGQGPEFLTYFQNEAQLEKSRLLSDRFSAERPKGSFSTLEIQRTEQGDSAMYLCASSRTDSTETQYFGPGTRLLVL.

The chain joins TRBV5-5 to TRBJ1-2; maybe TRBD1 (6 bases). The CDR3 runs 14 residues. Germline V gene sequence: CDR1 SGHKS, CDR2 YYEKEE (reference sequence). V gave up 3 bases and J gave up 7 bases, with 16 bases separating them. CDR3 residues: CASSSLIQGGGYTF. The CDR3 nucleotides read TGTGCCAGCAGCTCATTGATACAGGGCGGTGGCTACACCTTC.

The chain links TRBV20-1 to TRBJ1-5, with TRBD1 matching over 8 bases. With 5 bases clipped from V and 5 bases from J, the junction kept 5 bases outside the gene matches. This CDR3 has 13 residues. Germline assignment: CDR1 DFQATT and CDR2 SNEGSKA (reference sequence). CDR3 sequence (DNA): TGCAGTGCTGGGACAGGTTGGGATCAGCCCCAGCATTTT. Translated, it gives CSAGTGWDQPQHF.

This clonotype has a handful of counts. The CDR3 reads CSVPRPGRTYEQYF. The CDR3 nucleotides are TGCAGTGTCCCACGTCCGGGCAGAACCTACGAGCAGTACTTC. The rearrangement uses TRBV20-1 and TRBJ2-7; no firm D call. Germline assignment: CDR1 DFQATT and CDR2 SNEGSKA (reference sequence). V was cut by 7 bases and J by 2 bases, with 18 bases left in between. The CDR3 has 14 residues.

There are a few counts of this clonotype. V is TRBV5-4 and J is TRBJ2-2, with 8 bases fitting TRBD1. This CDR3 has 16 amino acids. Germline lookup yields CDR1 SGHNT and CDR2 YYREEE (reference sequence). V lost 1 base and J lost 3; bases outside the gene matches: 5. The CDR3 DNA reads as TGTGCCAGCAGCTTGCAGACAGGGGCGGACACCGGGGAGCTGTTTTTT. As protein: CASSLQTGADTGELFF.

The rearrangement links TRBV23-1 to TRBJ2-5; perhaps TRBD1 as D (6 bases). TRBV23-1 counts as an open reading frame of uncertain function. Deletions cut 7 bases from V and 5 bases from J, with 17 bases between. This CDR3 has 14 residues. The CDR3 reads CASNSGTGLETQYF. The CDR3 coding sequence is TGCGCCAGCAACTCAGGAACAGGGCTGGAGACCCAGTACTTC.

The rearrangement links TRBV27 to TRBJ1-2, with 7 bases fitting TRBD1. This CDR3 is built from 14 residues. Germline V gene sequence: CDR1 MNHEY, CDR2 SMNVEV (reference sequence). V trimming: 6 bases; J trimming: 3 bases; junction bases outside the gene matches: 7. CDR3 in DNA: TGTGCCAGCAGGCCAGGGGGGACTTACTATGGCTACACCTTC. Residues: CASRPGGTYYGYTF.

V is TRBV15 and J is TRBJ2-3; no clear D gene. CDR1 LNHNV and CDR2 YYDKDF come from the germline V gene (reference sequence). The CDR3 has 15 residues. The V end was cut by 0 bases, the J end by 0 bases, with 7 bases between. Here the CDR3 DNA reads TGTGCCACCAGCAGAGATCGAGATAGCACAGATACGCAGTATTTT. As protein: CATSRDRDSTDTQYF. The complete variable domain, with remaining parts taken from reference TRBV15 and TRBJ2-3, reads DAMVIQNPRYQVTQFGKPVTLSCSQTLNHNVMYWYQQKSSQAPKLLFHYYDKDFNNEADTPDNFQSRRPNTSFCFLDIRSPGLGDTAMYLCATSRDRDSTDTQYFGPGTRLTVL.

The chain combines TRBV25-1 with TRBJ1-4; D perhaps matches TRBD1 (6 bases). The CDR3 has 13 amino acids. Trimming took off 8 bases at V and 4 bases at J, with 11 bases between the two ends. The V gene's germline CDR1 is MGHDK and CDR2 SYGVNS. The CDR3 nucleotides read TGTGCCAGCTGCTACAGGGATAATGAAAAACTGTTTTTT. This sequence encodes CASCYRDNEKLFF.

The chain employs TRBV7-9 and TRBJ1-1, with D tentatively TRBD1 (5 bases). V lost 3 bases and J lost 9, with 17 bases in between. This CDR3 comprises 14 residues. Germline V gene sequence: CDR1 SEHNR, CDR2 FQNEAQ (reference sequence). The CDR3 region has the DNA TGTGCCAGCAGCTTGGCGGGGGGGGGAGAGAAAGCTTTCTTT. Translation gives CASSLAGGGEKAFF.

The chain carries TRBV6-1 and TRBJ1-5, with 9 nucleotides matching TRBD1. The ends lost 6 bases at V and 7 bases at J; junction bases unmatched: 10. CDR3 length equals 15 residues. Germline V gene data show CDR1 as MNHNS and CDR2 as SASEGT. The DNA for the CDR3 is TGTGCCAGCAGCCCCACAGGGGGCGTTGGGCAGCCCCAGCATTTT. Translation: CASSPTGGVGQPQHF.

The chain recombines TRBV24-1 with TRBJ2-2; D is possibly TRBD1 or TRBD2 (5 bases each). This CDR3 has 16 amino acids. Trimming cost V 5 bases and J 0 bases, with 12 bases left between them. Per the germline V gene, CDR1 is KGHDR and CDR2 is SFDVKD. CDR3 sequence reads: CATSAWDASNTGELFF. Written as DNA, the CDR3 is TGTGCCACCAGTGCCTGGGACGCCTCGAACACCGGGGAGCTGTTTTTT.

The CDR3 nucleotides are TGCAGTGCTAGGGCCGGGTCAGTCCGGACCCAGTACTTC. Residues: CSARAGSVRTQYF. This chain connects TRBV20-1 to TRBJ2-5, with D uncertain. From germline, CDR1 is DFQATT and CDR2 SNEGSKA (reference sequence). The CDR3 runs to 13 residues. Trimming took off 3 bases at V and 7 bases at J, with 15 bases between the two ends.

V gene TRBV19 combines with J gene TRBJ1-2; D uncertain. V was trimmed by 6 bases and J by 8 bases, leaving 16 bases between them. The CDR3 covers 13 residues. The V gene's germline CDR1 is LNHDA and CDR2 SQIVND (reference sequence). CDR3 bases: TGTGCCAGTAGCCCCGGGCGACTCGGGGGCTACACCTTC. Translated: CASSPGRLGGYTF.

This clonotype showed up just a few times. The V and J genes are TRBV20-1 and TRBJ1-1; 7 positions match TRBD1. Trimming cost V 7 bases and J 1 base; bases outside gene matches: 6. The CDR3 spans 13 residues. Germline-derived CDR1 and CDR2 are DFQATT and SNEGSKA (reference sequence). The CDR3 region is CSVMTGQNTEAFF. CDR3 DNA: TGCAGTGTTATGACAGGGCAGAACACTGAAGCTTTCTTT.

The V call is TRBV28, the J call TRBJ1-1; 7 nucleotides match TRBD1. This CDR3 is built from 17 residues. Trimming removed 4 bases from V and 3 bases from J; junction bases left unmatched: 14. Germline V CDR1 and CDR2: MDHEN, SYDVKM. This chain's CDR3 is CASSYYAPGQIDTEAFF. CDR3 DNA: TGTGCCAGCAGTTATTACGCACCGGGACAGATAGACACTGAAGCTTTCTTT.

This clonotype is a singleton in its sample. Here the CDR3 DNA reads TGTGCCTGGGGACTGAGTACGCAGTATTTT. Protein product: CAWGLSTQYF. The chain has TRBV30 and TRBJ2-3; D perhaps matches TRBD2 (5 bases). V was pared by 5 bases and J by 8 bases, with 8 bases between. The CDR3 has 10 residues. From germline, CDR1 is GTSNPN and CDR2 SVGIG (reference sequence).

This chain connects TRBV6-1 to TRBJ2-3, with TRBD2 matching over 7 bases. Germline V lookup: CDR1 MNHNS, CDR2 SASEGT. This CDR3 is built from 16 residues. Trimming took 6 bases from V and 0 from J; bases not matched to a gene: 9. The CDR3 region has the DNA TGTGCCAGCAGAGAGGGTAGCGGGCCTAGCACAGATACGCAGTATTTT. Amino acid sequence: CASREGSGPSTDTQYF.

This rearrangement joins TRBV6-1 to TRBJ1-2; D might be TRBD1 (6 bases). CDR1 and CDR2 from the germline V gene are MNHNS and SASEGT. The CDR3 is made up of 15 amino acids. Trimming shortened V by 5 bases and J by 7 bases, and 20 bases separated the two germline ends. The CDR3, as DNA: TGTGCCAGCAGTCCCGGGAAAGGGGGGCTAGGTGGCTACACCTTC. Translating gives CASSPGKGGLGGYTF.

The chain has TRBV12-5 and TRBJ2-3; no definite D call. The length of the CDR3 is 16 residues. The V and J ends lost 0 bases and 0 bases respectively, with 10 bases between them. Per the germline V gene, CDR1 is LGHNT and CDR2 is FRNRAP. The CDR3 DNA reads TGTGCTAGTGGTTTGGTGTGGAGCGTTAGCACAGATACGCAGTATTTT. It codes for CASGLVWSVSTDTQYF.

The chain carries TRBV20-1 and TRBJ2-2; no clear D. Germline CDR1 reads DFQATT; CDR2 reads SNEGSKA (reference sequence). The germline V and J ends were trimmed by 6 bases and 0 bases, with 17 bases remaining between them. CDR3 size: 16 residues. Written as DNA, the CDR3 is TGCAGTGCCACGCCGGTTGGGCCCGCGAACACCGGGGAGCTGTTTTTT. This encodes CSATPVGPANTGELFF.

The chain combines TRBV30 with TRBJ2-6, with D tentatively TRBD1 (7 bases). The V and J ends lost 0 bases and 0 bases respectively, with 15 bases between them. This CDR3 is built from 18 residues. Germline V gives CDR1 GTSNPN, CDR2 SVGIG (reference sequence). The CDR3 loop is CAWSVRTGGVSGANVLTF. The CDR3 region has the DNA TGTGCCTGGAGTGTACGGACAGGAGGGGTCTCTGGGGCCAACGTCCTGACTTTC.

V and J are TRBV4-1 and TRBJ2-7; D is perhaps TRBD1 or TRBD2 (6 bases each). Looked up from germline, CDR1 is MGHRA and CDR2 is YSYEKL. Trimming left V 4 bases short and J 4 bases short, with 17 bases between. This CDR3 is 15 amino acids long. The CDR3, as DNA: TGCGCCAGCAGCCGGGACGGAGGGGGAATATACGAGCAGTACTTC. It codes for CASSRDGGGIYEQYF.

The chain combines TRBV10-3 with TRBJ1-1; D gene ambiguous. Germline V gene data show CDR1 as ENHRY and CDR2 as SYGVKD. V lost 2 bases, J lost 1 base, and 14 bases lay in between. The CDR3 has 16 amino acids. The CDR3 loop is CAISETYAEANTEAFF. DNA of the CDR3: TGTGCCATCAGTGAGACGTATGCGGAGGCGAACACTGAAGCTTTCTTT.

This rearrangement joins TRBV30 to TRBJ2-7; TRBD1 might be the D (5 bases). Trimming shortened V by 0 bases and J by 2 bases, and 32 bases separated the two germline ends. This CDR3 has 21 amino acids. Germline loops: CDR1 GTSNPN, CDR2 SVGIG (reference sequence). Written as DNA, the CDR3 is TGTGCCTGGAGTGTAAATCCGGTACCAGGGTCGTCCGGCGTTCGAACCTACGAGCAGTACTTC. The encoded protein is CAWSVNPVPGSSGVRTYEQYF.